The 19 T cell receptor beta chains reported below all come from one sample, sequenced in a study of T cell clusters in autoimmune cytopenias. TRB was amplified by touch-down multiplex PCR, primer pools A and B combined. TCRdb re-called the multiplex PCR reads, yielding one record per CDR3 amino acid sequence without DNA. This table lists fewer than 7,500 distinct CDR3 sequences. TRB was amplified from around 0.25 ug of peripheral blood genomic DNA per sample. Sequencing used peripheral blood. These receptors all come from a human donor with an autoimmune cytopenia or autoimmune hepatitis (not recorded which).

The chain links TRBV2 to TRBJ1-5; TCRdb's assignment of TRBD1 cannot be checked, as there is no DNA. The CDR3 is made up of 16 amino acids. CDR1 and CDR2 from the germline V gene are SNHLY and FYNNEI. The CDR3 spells CASSEGSSGSNQPQHF.

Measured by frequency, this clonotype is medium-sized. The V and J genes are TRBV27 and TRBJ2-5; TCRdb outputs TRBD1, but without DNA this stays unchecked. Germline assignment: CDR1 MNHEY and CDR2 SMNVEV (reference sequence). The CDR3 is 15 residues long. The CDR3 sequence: CASSLRQGARETQYF.

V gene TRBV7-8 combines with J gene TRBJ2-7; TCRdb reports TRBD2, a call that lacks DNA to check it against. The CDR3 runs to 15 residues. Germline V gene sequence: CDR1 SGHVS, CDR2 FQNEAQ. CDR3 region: CASSPGVGPEYEQYF.

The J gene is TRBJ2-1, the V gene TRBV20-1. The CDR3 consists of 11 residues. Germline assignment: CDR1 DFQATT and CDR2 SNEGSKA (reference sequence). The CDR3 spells CSAYTVLEQFF.

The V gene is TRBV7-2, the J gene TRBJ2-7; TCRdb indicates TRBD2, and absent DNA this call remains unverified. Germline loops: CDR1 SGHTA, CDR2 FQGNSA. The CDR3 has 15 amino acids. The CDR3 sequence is CASSLRAGSSYEQYF.

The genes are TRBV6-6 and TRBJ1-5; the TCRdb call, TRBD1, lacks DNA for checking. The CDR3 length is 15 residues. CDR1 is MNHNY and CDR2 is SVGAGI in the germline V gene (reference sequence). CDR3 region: CASSQQVLGNQPQHF.

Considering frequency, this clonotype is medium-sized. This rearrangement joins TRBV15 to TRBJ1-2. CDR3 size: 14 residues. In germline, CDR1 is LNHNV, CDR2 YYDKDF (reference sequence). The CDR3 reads CATSRDIKAYGYTF. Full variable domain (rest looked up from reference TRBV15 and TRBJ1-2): DAMVIQNPRYQVTQFGKPVTLSCSQTLNHNVMYWYQQKSSQAPKLLFHYYDKDFNNEADTPDNFQSRRPNTSFCFLDIRSPGLGDTAMYLCATSRDIKAYGYTFGSGTRLTVV.

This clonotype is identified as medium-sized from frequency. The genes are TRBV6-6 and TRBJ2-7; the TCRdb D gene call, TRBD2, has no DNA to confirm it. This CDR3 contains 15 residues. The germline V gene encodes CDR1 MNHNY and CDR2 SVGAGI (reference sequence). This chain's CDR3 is CASTGGTSASYEQYF.

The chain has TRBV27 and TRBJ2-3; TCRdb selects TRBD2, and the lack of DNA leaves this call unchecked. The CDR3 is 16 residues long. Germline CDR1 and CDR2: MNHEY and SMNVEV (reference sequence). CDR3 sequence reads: CASSLRAGHFPDTQYF.

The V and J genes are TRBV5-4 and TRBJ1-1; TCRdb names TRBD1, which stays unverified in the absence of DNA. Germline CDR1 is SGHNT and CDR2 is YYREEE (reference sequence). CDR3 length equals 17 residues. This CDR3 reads CASSLGQGAVKNTEAFF.

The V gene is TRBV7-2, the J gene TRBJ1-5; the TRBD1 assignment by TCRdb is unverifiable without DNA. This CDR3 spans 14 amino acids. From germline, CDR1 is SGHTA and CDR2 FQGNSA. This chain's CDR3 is CASSFPGQNQPQHF.

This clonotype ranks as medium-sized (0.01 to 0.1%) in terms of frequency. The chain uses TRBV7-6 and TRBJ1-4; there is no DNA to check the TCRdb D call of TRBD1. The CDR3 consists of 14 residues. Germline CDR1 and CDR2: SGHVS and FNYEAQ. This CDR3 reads CASSRRQGSEKLFF.

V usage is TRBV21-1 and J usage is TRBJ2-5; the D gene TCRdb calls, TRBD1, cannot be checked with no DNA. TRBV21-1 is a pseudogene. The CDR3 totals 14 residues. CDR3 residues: CASQYGGLRETQYF.

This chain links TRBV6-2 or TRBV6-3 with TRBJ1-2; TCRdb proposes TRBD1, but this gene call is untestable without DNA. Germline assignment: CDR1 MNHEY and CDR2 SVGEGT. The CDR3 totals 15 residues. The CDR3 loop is CASSVGTGEWYGYTF.

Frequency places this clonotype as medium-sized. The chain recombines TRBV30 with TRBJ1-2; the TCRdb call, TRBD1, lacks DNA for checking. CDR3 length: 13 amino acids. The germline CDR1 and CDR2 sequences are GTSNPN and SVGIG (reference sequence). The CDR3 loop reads CAWLNSGGYGYTF.

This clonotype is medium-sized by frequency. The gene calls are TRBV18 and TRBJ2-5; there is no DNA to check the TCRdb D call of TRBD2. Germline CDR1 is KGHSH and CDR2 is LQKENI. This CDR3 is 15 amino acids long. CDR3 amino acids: CASSRWGTAGETQYF. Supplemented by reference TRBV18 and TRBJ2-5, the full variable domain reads NAGVMQNPRHLVRRRGQEARLRCSPMKGHSHVYWYRQLPEEGLKFMVYLQKENIIDESGMPKERFSAEFPKEGPSILRIQQVVRGDSAAYFCASSRWGTAGETQYFGPGTRLLVL.

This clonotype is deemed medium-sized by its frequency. CDR3 protein: CASSLIRVNPPDNEQFF. J is TRBJ2-1 and V is TRBV6-2 or TRBV6-3; as DNA is missing, the TRBD2 call by TCRdb cannot be tested. The CDR3 length is 17 residues. Germline V lookup: CDR1 MNHEY, CDR2 SVGEGT.

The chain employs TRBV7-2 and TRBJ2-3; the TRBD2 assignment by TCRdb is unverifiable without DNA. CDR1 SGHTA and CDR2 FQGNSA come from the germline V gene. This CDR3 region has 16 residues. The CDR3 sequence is CASRPTSGRSTDTQYF. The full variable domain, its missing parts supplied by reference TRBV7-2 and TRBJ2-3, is GAGVSQSPSNKVTEKGKDVELRCDPISGHTALYWYRQSLGQGLEFLIYFQGNSAPDKSGLPSDRFSAERTGGSVSTLTIQRTQQEDSAVYLCASRPTSGRSTDTQYFGPGTRLTVL.

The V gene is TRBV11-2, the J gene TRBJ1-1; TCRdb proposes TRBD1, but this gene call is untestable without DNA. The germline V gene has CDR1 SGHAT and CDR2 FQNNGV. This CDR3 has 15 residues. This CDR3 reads CASSLWEGLNTEAFF.